Listed below are T cell receptor beta chains from one sample, sequenced in a study of cytomegalovirus exposure and HLA in healthy donors. The repertoire was sequenced with immunoSEQ multiplex PCR; TCRdb's copy has only in-frame clones and lacks some. The data show tens of thousands of clones, 70% to 90% seen once. The sequenced material came from PBMCs. These TCRs come from a human donor in good health. The CDR3 runs from the conserved cysteine through the conserved F or W. D genes are given only for firm matches. Clone size, where shown, is once, few, many, or a class for clones that have expanded.

CDR3nt: TGCGCCAGCAGCACCGGACACCAAGCTAACTATGGCTACACCTTC; CDR3aa: CASSTGHQANYGYTF; j_gene: TRBJ1-2; v_gene: TRBV5-1; d_gene: .; abundance: .
CDR3nt: TGTGCCAGCAGCAAAGGAGGGACAGCGTTCCACTATGGCTACACCTTC; CDR3aa: CASSKGGTAFHYGYTF; j_gene: TRBJ1-2; v_gene: TRBV21-1; d_gene: .; abundance: .
CDR3nt: TGTGCCAGCAGACCCCTAAACACCGGGGAGCTGTTTTTT; CDR3aa: CASRPLNTGELFF; j_gene: TRBJ2-2; v_gene: TRBV6-5; d_gene: .; abundance: .
CDR3nt: TGTGCCAGCAGTTCCACAGGGGGCGCCCACAATGAGCAGTTCTTC; CDR3aa: CASSSTGGAHNEQFF; j_gene: TRBJ2-1; v_gene: TRBV6-5; d_gene: TRBD1; abundance: few
CDR3nt: TGTGCCAGCAGTTACCAGGGTTACAATGAGCAGTTCTTC; CDR3aa: CASSYQGYNEQFF; j_gene: TRBJ2-1; v_gene: TRBV6-5; d_gene: .; abundance: .
CDR3nt: TGCGCCAGCAGCTTGCACGGCGGAGTCACTGAAGCTTTCTTT; CDR3aa: CASSLHGGVTEAFF; j_gene: TRBJ1-1; v_gene: TRBV5-1; d_gene: .; abundance: .
CDR3nt: TGTGCCAGCAGCTTGGGGGGACTAGCGGGGGGGAAGACCCAGTACTTC; CDR3aa: CASSLGGLAGGKTQYF; j_gene: TRBJ2-5; v_gene: TRBV5-6; d_gene: TRBD2; abundance: .
CDR3nt: TGCGCCAGCAATCCGACAGGGGAGAGTGAAGCTTTCTTT; CDR3aa: CASNPTGESEAFF; j_gene: TRBJ1-1; v_gene: TRBV10-2; d_gene: TRBD1; abundance: .
CDR3nt: TGTGCCAGCAGTGAACGACTCGCCAACGACGGTAACAATGAGCAGTTCTTC; CDR3aa: CASSERLANDGNNEQFF; j_gene: TRBJ2-1; v_gene: TRBV2; d_gene: .; abundance: .
CDR3nt: TGTGCCAGCAGTGACCAGGGGGCAAGCACAGATACGCAGTATTTT; CDR3aa: CASSDQGASTDTQYF; j_gene: TRBJ2-3; v_gene: TRBV6-1; d_gene: TRBD1; abundance: .
CDR3nt: TGTGCCTGGAGTGTACGAGGCATAGAAAAACTGTTTTTT; CDR3aa: CAWSVRGIEKLFF; j_gene: TRBJ1-4; v_gene: TRBV30; d_gene: .; abundance: .
CDR3nt: TGTGCCAGTAGTGCGCATGGGGGGGCCATCGCAGATACGCAGTATTTT; CDR3aa: CASSAHGGAIADTQYF; j_gene: TRBJ2-3; v_gene: TRBV19; d_gene: .; abundance: .
CDR3nt: TGTGCCAGCAGTGAATCGATTCAGGGGTTAATAAATTCACCCCTCCACTTT; CDR3aa: CASSESIQGLINSPLHF; j_gene: TRBJ1-6; v_gene: TRBV2; d_gene: .; abundance: .
CDR3nt: TGTGCCAGCAGTTTACAGGGTGGGGACTCCTACGAGCAGTACTTC; CDR3aa: CASSLQGGDSYEQYF; j_gene: TRBJ2-7; v_gene: TRBV27; d_gene: .; abundance: .
CDR3nt: TGTGCCAGCAGGTTTAGTTACGATCAGCCCCAGCATTTT; CDR3aa: CASRFSYDQPQHF; j_gene: TRBJ1-5; v_gene: TRBV27; d_gene: .; abundance: .
CDR3nt: TGCGCCAGCAGCCAAGAGACAGGGGTCCTAGCAACTAATGAAAAACTGTTTTTT; CDR3aa: CASSQETGVLATNEKLFF; j_gene: TRBJ1-4; v_gene: TRBV4-3; d_gene: TRBD1; abundance: few
CDR3nt: TGTGCCAGCAGTGAAGTACCCCCGGGACATTTTAAGAACACTGAAGCTTTCTTT; CDR3aa: CASSEVPPGHFKNTEAFF; j_gene: TRBJ1-1; v_gene: TRBV2; d_gene: .; abundance: .
CDR3nt: TGCGCCAGCACTCTTACTAGCGGGGCAAATAGTGAGCAGTTCTTC; CDR3aa: CASTLTSGANSEQFF; j_gene: TRBJ2-1; v_gene: TRBV5-1; d_gene: TRBD2; abundance: .
CDR3nt: TGTGCCAGCAGCCCCCTCGGTGGGCAGGGCCCTCACTACGAGCAGTACTTC; CDR3aa: CASSPLGGQGPHYEQYF; j_gene: TRBJ2-7; v_gene: TRBV7-6; d_gene: .; abundance: .
CDR3nt: TGTGCCAGCAGCGTGGGACTAGCGGCTCAAGAGACCCAGTACTTC; CDR3aa: CASSVGLAAQETQYF; j_gene: TRBJ2-5; v_gene: TRBV11-3; d_gene: TRBD2; abundance: .
CDR3nt: TGTGCCAGTAGGGCGGGCAGGGGCGAAAAACTGTTTTTT; CDR3aa: CASRAGRGEKLFF; j_gene: TRBJ1-4; v_gene: TRBV19; d_gene: .; abundance: .
CDR3nt: TGTGCCAGCAGCTTGACAGGGATGAACACTGAAGCTTTCTTT; CDR3aa: CASSLTGMNTEAFF; j_gene: TRBJ1-1; v_gene: TRBV7-6; d_gene: TRBD1; abundance: .
CDR3nt: TGTGCCAGTAGCGCCCGGGCTAGCGGGGTGTACAATGAGCAGTTCTTC; CDR3aa: CASSARASGVYNEQFF; j_gene: TRBJ2-1; v_gene: TRBV19; d_gene: TRBD2; abundance: .
CDR3nt: TGTGCCAGCACCACTCCCGGGACTAGCGGGAGGAATGAGCAGTTCTTC; CDR3aa: CASTTPGTSGRNEQFF; j_gene: TRBJ2-1; v_gene: TRBV27; d_gene: TRBD2; abundance: few
CDR3nt: TGTGCCAGCTCACCAGGCCCAGGGGAAGAGACCCAGTACTTC; CDR3aa: CASSPGPGEETQYF; j_gene: TRBJ2-5; v_gene: TRBV18; d_gene: .; abundance: .
CDR3nt: TGTGCCAGCAGCTTAGGCGGGAACACCGGGGAGCTGTTTTTT; CDR3aa: CASSLGGNTGELFF; j_gene: TRBJ2-2; v_gene: TRBV7-7; d_gene: .; abundance: .
CDR3nt: TGTGCCAGTAGTATCGGTCAGGGGCTTGCGGGTGGCTACACCTTC; CDR3aa: CASSIGQGLAGGYTF; j_gene: TRBJ1-2; v_gene: TRBV19; d_gene: .; abundance: .
CDR3nt: TGTGCCAGTAGTTCTACAGGGGGCGCGGGTGGGGCCAACGTCCTGACTTTC; CDR3aa: CASSSTGGAGGANVLTF; j_gene: TRBJ2-6; v_gene: TRBV19; d_gene: TRBD1; abundance: .
CDR3nt: TGTGCCAGCAGCTTCGGGGACAGGGAGCAGTTCTTC; CDR3aa: CASSFGDREQFF; j_gene: TRBJ2-1; v_gene: TRBV7-9; d_gene: TRBD1; abundance: .
CDR3nt: TGTGCCAGCAGCCCGGGGGGGGGACAAGAGACCCAGTACTTC; CDR3aa: CASSPGGGQETQYF; j_gene: TRBJ2-5; v_gene: TRBV7-3; d_gene: TRBD2; abundance: .
CDR3nt: TGTGCCAGCAGCAAACAAAATCAGCCCCAGCATTTT; CDR3aa: CASSKQNQPQHF; j_gene: TRBJ1-5; v_gene: TRBV7-9; d_gene: .; abundance: .
CDR3nt: TGCGCCAGCAGCGGGCCGGGCCAGGGTTCTTTC; CDR3aa: CASSGPGQGSF; j_gene: TRBJ2-7; v_gene: TRBV5-1; d_gene: .; abundance: .
CDR3nt: TGCGCCAGCAGCTTGGGGGTGGGGGGGGTATCCTACGAGCAGTACTTC; CDR3aa: CASSLGVGGVSYEQYF; j_gene: TRBJ2-7; v_gene: TRBV5-1; d_gene: TRBD2; abundance: .
CDR3nt: TGTGCCAGCAGCGTGGGGCAGCCGGGCAATTCACCCCTCCACTTT; CDR3aa: CASSVGQPGNSPLHF; j_gene: TRBJ1-6; v_gene: TRBV9; d_gene: .; abundance: .
CDR3nt: TGTGCCAGTATAAAGGACAGGCCCCCCGGGGCCAACGTCCTGACTTTC; CDR3aa: CASIKDRPPGANVLTF; j_gene: TRBJ2-6; v_gene: TRBV19; d_gene: TRBD1; abundance: .
CDR3nt: TGCGCCAGCAGCCATGGAGGGGAAAGGGGTCAGCCCCAGCATTTT; CDR3aa: CASSHGGERGQPQHF; j_gene: TRBJ1-5; v_gene: TRBV4-1; d_gene: .; abundance: .
CDR3nt: TGTGCCAGCAGCCCGGGGGGGACAGTCTATGGCTACACCTTC; CDR3aa: CASSPGGTVYGYTF; j_gene: TRBJ1-2; v_gene: TRBV7-2; d_gene: TRBD1; abundance: .
CDR3nt: TGTGCCAGCAGCGTAGTAGCCGGTGGGATTACAGGTAAATCAAATCAGCCCCAGCATTTT; CDR3aa: CASSVVAGGITGKSNQPQHF; j_gene: TRBJ1-5; v_gene: TRBV9; d_gene: .; abundance: .
CDR3nt: TGTGCCAGCAGTCTCGGGGAGGGATCCTACAATGAGCAGTTCTTC; CDR3aa: CASSLGEGSYNEQFF; j_gene: TRBJ2-1; v_gene: TRBV27; d_gene: TRBD2; abundance: .
CDR3nt: TGTGCCAGCAGTTATCGACAGATCTCTGGGGCCAACGTCCTGACTTTC; CDR3aa: CASSYRQISGANVLTF; j_gene: TRBJ2-6; v_gene: TRBV6-5; d_gene: .; abundance: .